The clone carrying this T cell receptor beta chain has more than one count but fewer than ten. No antigen is known for it. Distinct nucleotide sequences in the sample also encode this CDR3. 60 Vbeta and 13 Jbeta primers were used in PCR. Libraries were prepared by immunoSEQ multiplex PCR; TCRdb keeps only in-frame clonotypes and omits some of them. This table holds roughly 200,000 clones, approximately 80% found once. This CDR3 contains 15 residues. V shed 1 base and J shed 0 bases, with 8 bases lying between them. CDR1 and CDR2 (germline): SGHRS, YFSETQ. The sample comes from a study of cytomegalovirus exposure and HLA in healthy donors. Study-wide results and limits: A later analysis reportedly found that, within productive TCRs, an Asian-associated ancestry cluster had fewer N-insertions than the mean observed across the approximately 670 donors. Researchers left out some V segments, among them TRBV6-2 and TRBV6-3, as indistinguishable.

Sequencing was done on a sample of PBMCs. The TCR was taken from a female donor in good health and CMV-seronegative. The chain uses TRBV5-1 and TRBJ2-1; D may be TRBD1 (5 bases). The CDR3 protein is CASSLQGVSYNEQFF. The CDR3 DNA is TGCGCCAGCAGCTTGCAGGGCGTCTCCTACAATGAGCAGTTCTTC.